This T cell receptor beta chain was observed in a study of control samples from healthy donors and cancer patients. CDR3 length equals 13 residues. V lost 0 bases to trimming and J lost 6 bases, with 9 bases between them. Germline lookup yields CDR1 MNHEY and CDR2 SVGAGI. Generated by immunoSEQ multiplex PCR, the TCRdb table keeps only in-frame clones and is missing some. Among about 130,000 clones listed, 80% to 95% were seen once. The rearrangement uses TRBV6-5 and TRBJ2-7, with D tentatively TRBD1 or TRBD2 (5 bases each). The sequencing input was blood. The sequence was collected from a man aged 18 to 29 in good health. CDR3: CASSYSTGREQYF. The CDR3, as DNA: TGTGCCAGCAGTTACTCGACGGGGCGCGAGCAGTACTTC.